This entry concerns a single T cell receptor beta chain. The table lists this clone with a count of one. Its binding antigen is unknown. Base qualities are missing; no much larger clone stands one base away. V lost 8 bases and J lost 3 bases, and the count of bases not matched to a germline gene is 6. The germline V gene provides CDR1 SNHLY and CDR2 FYNNEI. From the cysteine through the phenylalanine, the CDR3 covers 15 amino acids. CDR3 DNA only is kept here, 45 bases in frame from base 1. These data belong to a study of blood T cell repertoires in COVID-19 (dated by TCRdb to about 2020). Regarding the complete study: Samples covering the acute and convalescent phases of COVID-19 were provided by collaborators in the United States, Italy and Spain. The material from the prospective study consisted of cDNA or gDNA derived from T cells, B-cell-depleted T cells, or PBMCs. Deeply sampled blood TCRbeta repertoires from subjects exposed to, actively infected with, or recovered from COVID-19 were included in the dataset. The repertoires were released in a freely available public database meant as a resource for research on the immune response to SARS-CoV-2. Samples came from the ongoing ImmuneRACE study (first 160 participants) plus 1,254 subjects from 6 global collaborators. A de-identified subject ID, COVID-19 status, age in years and sex were almost always included in the sample metadata. Where available, HLA class I and class II types were obtained from metadata supplied by the sample provider rather than from assay-based typing. Here is what the overall study found, with its caveats: The amount of clinical and demographic metadata varied by source and participant and was provided uncurated.

TCRbeta CDR3 regions were amplified from genomic DNA by means of the immunoSEQ Assay, a bias-controlled multiplex PCR. For the original study's pipeline: The number of nucleated cells in each sample was estimated from the amplification of reference gene primers within the assay. To quantify the absolute abundance of each unique TCRbeta CDR3 rearrangement, sequence reads were collapsed and filtered. For each sample, productive Simpson clonality was calculated as the square root of Simpson's diversity index across productive rearrangements. The clones in this table, taken by TCRdb from immuneACCESS, are in-frame only. Not every clone is retained; where verified, under half of the shortfall comes from an unresolved V gene, and the cause of the rest is unknown. V and J calls and clone size are as listed in that table; D and trimming were resolved from the DNA. Across this sample there are over 200,000 clones, with around 82% seen only once. The top ten clonotypes cover roughly 2.5% of the sample.

Collaborating institutions collected whole blood in K2EDTA tubes following their own protocols. Collaborator samples were shipped for TCRbeta analysis as frozen whole blood, isolated PBMCs, or DNA extracted from either sample type. The sequencing input was peripheral blood. Rearrangement joined TRBV2 to TRBJ2-2, with 10 central nucleotides matching TRBD2. This TCR was sampled from a middle-aged woman with active or convalescent COVID-19. DNA sequence: TGTGCCAGCTCCTGGACTAGCGGCTACACCGGGGAGCTGTTTTTT. This is translated as CASSWTSGYTGELFF.